The source of this T cell receptor beta chain is a study of beta chain features in type 1 diabetes. General study points: For Type 1 diabetes patients, all four CD4+ subsets carried TCRB CDR3s that were moderately but significantly shorter. A definitive answer on HLA type influencing TCRB rearrangement was not reached here. Patients' naive, central memory and Treg TCRB repertoires seemed closer to one another than those of healthy donors.

A few counts support this clone. Its antigen is unidentified. Expressed TCRB transcripts got sequenced, as all isolated RNA was reverse transcribed. TCRdb keeps only in-frame clones here, not all; method: immunoSEQ multiplex PCR. The repertoire holds about 650,000 clones, with roughly an eighth as singletons. CD4+ naive, central memory, regulatory and stem cell-like memory cells were sorted via CD45RO/CCR7/CD25/CD127/CD95/CD27. Sorted populations were all over 95% pure. Germline loops: CDR1 SGHRS, CDR2 YFSETQ. The junction had 8 bases not matched to a gene; V was cut back by 4 bases and J by 3 bases. The CDR3 loop spans 15 amino acids.

The receptor was derived from a man aged 25-40 years with type 1 diabetes. The rearrangement uses TRBV5-1 and TRBJ2-5, with TRBD1 matching 8 bases. Material: naive CD4+ T cells from blood. CDR3 loop: CASSPLETGEETQYF. CDR3 sequence (DNA): TGCGCCAGCAGCCCACTCGAGACAGGGGAAGAGACCCAGTACTTC.